This T cell receptor beta chain was captured in a study of cytomegalovirus exposure and HLA in healthy donors. Findings and limits, study-wide: There were a few CMV-associated chains whose specificity for CMV antigens was confirmed in vitro.

TCRdb's table, derived via immunoSEQ multiplex PCR, lists solely in-frame clones and lacks some. The sample has about 57,000 clones, 89% seen once. V shed 5 bases, J shed 8 bases, and the junction held 5 bases outside the gene matches. CDR1 and CDR2 (germline): SGHTA, FQGNSA. The CDR3 loop spans 13 amino acids. About this clone: Its specificity is unknown.

The chain couples TRBV7-2 to TRBJ1-5, with 8 bases aligning to TRBD1. The receptor was derived from a woman younger than 30 in good health and CMV-seronegative. Source material: PBMCs. CDR3 sequence (DNA): TGTGCCAGCAGCACGGACAGGGTTAAGCCCCAGCATTTT. As protein: CASSTDRVKPQHF.